This paragraph covers one TCR beta chain sequence. Its antigen is unknown. Likely unrecorded immune exposures existed in these nominally healthy donors. The data were taken from a study of cytomegalovirus exposure and HLA in healthy donors. Study-level findings and limits: As confirmed in vitro, three CMV-associated chains were specific for CMV antigens.

A multiplex PCR was run with 60 Vbeta primers and 13 Jbeta primers. Repertoires were generated with immunoSEQ multiplex PCR, while TCRdb's copy carries only in-frame clones and drops some. The sample yields around 140,000 clones, around four fifths seen once. V dropped 3 bases and J dropped 9 bases, with 22 bases sitting between them. This CDR3 region has 15 residues. Germline CDR1 reads SGDLS; CDR2 reads YYNGEE. The sequence was obtained from a female donor in good health and CMV-seronegative. V usage is TRBV9 and J usage is TRBJ2-7; TRBD2 is a possible D gene (5 bases). Source material: PBMCs. CDR3 nucleotides: TGTGCCAGCAGCGGACCGGGTGAGGGCCTACGAGGGCAGTACTTC. This translates into CASSGPGEGLRGQYF. Full variable domain (outside the CDR3, taken from reference TRBV9 and TRBJ2-7): DSGVTQTPKHLITATGQRVTLRCSPRSGDLSVYWYQQSLDQGLQFLIQYYNGEERAKGNILERFSAQQFPDLHSELNLSSLELGDSALYFCASSGPGEGLRGQYFGPGTRLTVT.